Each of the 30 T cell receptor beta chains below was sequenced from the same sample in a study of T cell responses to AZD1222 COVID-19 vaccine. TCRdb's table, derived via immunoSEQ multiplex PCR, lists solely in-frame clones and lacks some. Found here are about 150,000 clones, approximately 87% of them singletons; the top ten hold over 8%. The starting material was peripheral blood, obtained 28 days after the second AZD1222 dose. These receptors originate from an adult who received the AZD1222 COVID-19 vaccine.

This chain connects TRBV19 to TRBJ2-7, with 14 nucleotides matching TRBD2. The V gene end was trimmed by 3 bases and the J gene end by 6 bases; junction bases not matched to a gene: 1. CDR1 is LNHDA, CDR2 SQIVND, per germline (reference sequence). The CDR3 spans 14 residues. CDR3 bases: TGTGCCAGTAGTATCGGACTAGCGGGAGGCGAGCAGTACTTC. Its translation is CASSIGLAGGEQYF.

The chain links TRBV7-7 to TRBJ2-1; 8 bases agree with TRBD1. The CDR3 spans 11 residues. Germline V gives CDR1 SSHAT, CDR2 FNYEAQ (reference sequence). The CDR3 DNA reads TGTGCTGCCACAGGGGGCAATGAGCAGTTCTTC. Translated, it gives CAATGGNEQFF. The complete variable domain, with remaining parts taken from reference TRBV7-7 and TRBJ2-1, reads GAGVSQSPRYKVTKRGQDVTLRCDPISSHATLYWYQQALGQGPEFLTYFNYEAQPDKSGLPSDRFSAERPEGSISTLTIQRTEQRDSAMYRCAATGGNEQFFGPGTRLTVL.

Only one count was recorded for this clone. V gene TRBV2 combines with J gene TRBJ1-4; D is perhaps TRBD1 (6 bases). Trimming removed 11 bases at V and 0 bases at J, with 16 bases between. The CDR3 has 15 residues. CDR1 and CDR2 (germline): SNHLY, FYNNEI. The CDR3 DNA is TGTGCCGGGGGGGCCACCCCTGCAACTAATGAAAAACTGTTTTTT. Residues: CAGGATPATNEKLFF.

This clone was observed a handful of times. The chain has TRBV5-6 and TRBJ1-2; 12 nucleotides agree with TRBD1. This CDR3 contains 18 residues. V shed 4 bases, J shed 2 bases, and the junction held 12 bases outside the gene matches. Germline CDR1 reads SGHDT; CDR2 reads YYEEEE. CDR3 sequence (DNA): TGTGCCAGCAGCGGACCGGGACAGGGGGCGGACGTGAACTATGGCTACACCTTC. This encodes CASSGPGQGADVNYGYTF.

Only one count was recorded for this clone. The CDR3 nucleotides are TGCGCCAGCAAAAAGGGGGCCACTAATTCACTCGATACGCAGTATTTT. Translated: CASKKGATNSLDTQYF. The chain carries TRBV5-1 and TRBJ2-3; TRBD1 agrees at 7 bases. The CDR3 is 16 amino acids. Per the germline V gene, CDR1 is SGHRS and CDR2 is YFSETQ. V was pared by 6 bases and J by 6 bases, with 16 bases of the junction left unmatched.

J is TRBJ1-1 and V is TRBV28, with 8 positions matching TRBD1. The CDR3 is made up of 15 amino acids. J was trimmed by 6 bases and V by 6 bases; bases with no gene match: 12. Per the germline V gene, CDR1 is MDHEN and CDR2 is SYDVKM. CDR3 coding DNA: TGTGCCAGCAGCCCACGAGGACAGGGCAGCGCTGAAGCTTTCTTT. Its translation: CASSPRGQGSAEAFF.

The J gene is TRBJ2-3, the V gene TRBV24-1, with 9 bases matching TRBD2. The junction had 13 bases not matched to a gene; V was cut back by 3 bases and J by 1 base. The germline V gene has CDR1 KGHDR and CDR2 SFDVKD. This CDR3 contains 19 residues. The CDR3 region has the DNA TGTGCCACCAGTGATCTTAGCGGGAGAGGCCTTCTCGGCACAGATACGCAGTATTTT. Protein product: CATSDLSGRGLLGTDTQYF.

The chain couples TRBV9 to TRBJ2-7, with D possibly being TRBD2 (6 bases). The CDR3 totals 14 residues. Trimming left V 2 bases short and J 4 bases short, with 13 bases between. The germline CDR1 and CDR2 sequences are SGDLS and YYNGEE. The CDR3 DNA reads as TGTGCCAGCAGCGTTGGAACGGGAGTGTACGAGCAGTACTTC. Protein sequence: CASSVGTGVYEQYF.

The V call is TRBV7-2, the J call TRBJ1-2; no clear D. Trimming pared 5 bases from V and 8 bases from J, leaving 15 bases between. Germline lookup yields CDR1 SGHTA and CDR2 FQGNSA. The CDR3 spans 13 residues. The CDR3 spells CASSLRGPRGYTF. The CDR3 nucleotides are TGTGCCAGCAGCCTGCGAGGTCCTAGGGGCTACACCTTC.

CDR3 residues: CASSLRLAGPGTGELFF. CDR3 DNA sequence: TGTGCCAGCAGCTTGAGACTAGCGGGACCCGGAACCGGGGAGCTGTTTTTT. The rearrangement links TRBV7-3 to TRBJ2-2, with 11 nucleotides matching TRBD2. CDR1 SGHTA and CDR2 FQGTGA come from the germline V gene. The CDR3 has 17 residues. V dropped 3 bases and J dropped 5; count of bases not matched to a gene: 8.

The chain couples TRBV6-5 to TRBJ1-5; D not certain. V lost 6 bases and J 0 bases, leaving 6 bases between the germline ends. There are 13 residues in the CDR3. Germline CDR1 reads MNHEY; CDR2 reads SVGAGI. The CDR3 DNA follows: TGTGCCAGCAGGACACTTAGCAATCAGCCCCAGCATTTT. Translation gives CASRTLSNQPQHF.

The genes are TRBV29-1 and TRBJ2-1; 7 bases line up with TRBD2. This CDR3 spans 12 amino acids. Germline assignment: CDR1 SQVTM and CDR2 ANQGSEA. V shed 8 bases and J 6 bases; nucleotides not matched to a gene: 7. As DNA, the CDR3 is TGCAGCCTGACTAGCCTGCTCAATGAGCAGTTCTTC. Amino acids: CSLTSLLNEQFF.

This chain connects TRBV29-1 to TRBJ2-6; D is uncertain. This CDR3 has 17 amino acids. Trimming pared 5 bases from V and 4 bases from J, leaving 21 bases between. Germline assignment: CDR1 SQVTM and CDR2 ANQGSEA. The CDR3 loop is CSVRSRVSESGANVLTF. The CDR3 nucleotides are TGCAGCGTTCGCAGCCGGGTCTCTGAATCCGGGGCCAACGTCCTGACTTTC.

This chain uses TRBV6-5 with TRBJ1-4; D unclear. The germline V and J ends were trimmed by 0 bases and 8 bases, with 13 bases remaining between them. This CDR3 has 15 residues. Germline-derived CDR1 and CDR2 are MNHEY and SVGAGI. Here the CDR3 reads CASSYSLGRVEKLFF. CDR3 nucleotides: TGTGCCAGCAGTTACTCGCTAGGGAGAGTAGAAAAACTGTTTTTT.

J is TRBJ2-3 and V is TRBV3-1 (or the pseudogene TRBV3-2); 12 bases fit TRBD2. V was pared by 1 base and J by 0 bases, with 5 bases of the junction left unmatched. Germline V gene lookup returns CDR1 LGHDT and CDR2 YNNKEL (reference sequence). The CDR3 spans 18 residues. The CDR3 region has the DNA TGTGCCAGCAGCCAAGGCCTAGCGGGAGGGCCGAGCACAGATACGCAGTATTTT. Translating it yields CASSQGLAGGPSTDTQYF.

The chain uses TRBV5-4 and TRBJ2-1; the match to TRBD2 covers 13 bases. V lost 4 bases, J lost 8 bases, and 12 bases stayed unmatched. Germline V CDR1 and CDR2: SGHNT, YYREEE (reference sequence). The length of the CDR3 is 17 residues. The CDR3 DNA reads TGTGCCAGCAGCCCCCCCGGACTAGCGGGAGTTATTGATGAGCAGTTCTTC. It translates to CASSPPGLAGVIDEQFF.

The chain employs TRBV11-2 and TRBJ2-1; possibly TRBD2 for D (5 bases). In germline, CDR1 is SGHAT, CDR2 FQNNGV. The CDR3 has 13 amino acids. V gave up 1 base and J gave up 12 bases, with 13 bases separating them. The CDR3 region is CASSLGWETRQFF. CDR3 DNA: TGTGCCAGCAGCTTAGGGTGGGAGACAAGGCAGTTCTTC. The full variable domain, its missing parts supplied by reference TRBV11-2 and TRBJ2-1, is EAGVAQSPRYKIIEKRQSVAFWCNPISGHATLYWYQQILGQGPKLLIQFQNNGVVDDSQLPKDRFSAERLKGVDSTLKIQPAKLEDSAVYLCASSLGWETRQFFGPGTRLTVL.

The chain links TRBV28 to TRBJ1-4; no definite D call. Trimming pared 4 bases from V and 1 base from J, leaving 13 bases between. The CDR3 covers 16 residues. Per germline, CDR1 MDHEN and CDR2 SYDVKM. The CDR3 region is CASSSGGSETNEKLFF. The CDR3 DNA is TGTGCCAGCAGTTCCGGTGGGAGTGAAACTAATGAAAAACTGTTTTTT. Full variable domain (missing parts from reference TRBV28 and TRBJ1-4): DVKVTQSSRYLVKRTGEKVFLECVQDMDHENMFWYRQDPGLGLRLIYFSYDVKMKEKGDIPEGYSVSREKKERFSLILESASTNQTSMYLCASSSGGSETNEKLFFGSGTQLSVL.

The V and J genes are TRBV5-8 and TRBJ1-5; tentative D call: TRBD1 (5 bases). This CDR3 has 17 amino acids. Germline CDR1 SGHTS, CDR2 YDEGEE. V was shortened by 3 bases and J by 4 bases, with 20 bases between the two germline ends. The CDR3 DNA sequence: TGTGCCAGCAGCTCCGGGACTAACCTCCTGAGGAATCAGCCCCAGCATTTT. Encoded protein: CASSSGTNLLRNQPQHF.

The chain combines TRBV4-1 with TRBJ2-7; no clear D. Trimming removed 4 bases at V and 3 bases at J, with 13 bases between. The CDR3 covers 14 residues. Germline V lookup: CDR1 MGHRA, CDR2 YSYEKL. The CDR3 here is CASSPLDHHYEQYF. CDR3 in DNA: TGCGCCAGCAGCCCCCTGGACCATCACTACGAGCAGTACTTC.

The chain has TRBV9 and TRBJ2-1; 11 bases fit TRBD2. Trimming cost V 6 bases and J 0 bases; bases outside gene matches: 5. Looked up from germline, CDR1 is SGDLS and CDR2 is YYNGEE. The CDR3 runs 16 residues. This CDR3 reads CASTSTSGSSYNEQFF. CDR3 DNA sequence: TGTGCCAGCACTTCCACTAGCGGGAGCTCCTACAATGAGCAGTTCTTC.

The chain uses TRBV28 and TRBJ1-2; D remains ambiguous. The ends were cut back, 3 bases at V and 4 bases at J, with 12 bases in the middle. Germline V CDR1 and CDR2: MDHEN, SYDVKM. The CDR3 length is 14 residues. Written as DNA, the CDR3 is TGTGCCAGCAGTTTTGGTACAAGCCTCTATGGCTACACCTTC. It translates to CASSFGTSLYGYTF.

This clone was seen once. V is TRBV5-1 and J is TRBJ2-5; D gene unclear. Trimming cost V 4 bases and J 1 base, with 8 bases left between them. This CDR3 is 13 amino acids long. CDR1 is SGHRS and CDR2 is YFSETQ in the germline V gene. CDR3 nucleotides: TGCGCCAGCAGCCCCGGGCCCCAAGAGACCCAGTACTTC. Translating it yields CASSPGPQETQYF.

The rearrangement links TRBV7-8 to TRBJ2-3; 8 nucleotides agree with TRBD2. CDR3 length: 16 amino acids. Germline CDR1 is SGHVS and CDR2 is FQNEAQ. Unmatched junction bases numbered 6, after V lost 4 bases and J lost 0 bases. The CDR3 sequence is CASSSPAGVSTDTQYF. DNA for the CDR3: TGTGCCAGCAGCTCACCAGCGGGGGTGAGCACAGATACGCAGTATTTT.

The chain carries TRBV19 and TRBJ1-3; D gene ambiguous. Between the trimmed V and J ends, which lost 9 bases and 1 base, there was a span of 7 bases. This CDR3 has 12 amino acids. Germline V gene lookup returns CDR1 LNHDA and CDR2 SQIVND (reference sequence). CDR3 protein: CASRSSGNTIYF. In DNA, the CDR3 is TGTGCCAGCAGGAGTTCTGGAAACACCATATATTTT.

The CDR3 here is CASSIDVGRGEQFF. In DNA, the CDR3 is TGTGCCAGTAGTATAGACGTGGGGCGAGGTGAGCAGTTCTTC. This rearrangement joins TRBV19 to TRBJ2-1; perhaps TRBD1 as D (5 bases). Trimming took 0 bases from V and 9 from J, leaving 12 bases between them. CDR3 size: 14 residues. Looked up from germline, CDR1 is LNHDA and CDR2 is SQIVND (reference sequence).

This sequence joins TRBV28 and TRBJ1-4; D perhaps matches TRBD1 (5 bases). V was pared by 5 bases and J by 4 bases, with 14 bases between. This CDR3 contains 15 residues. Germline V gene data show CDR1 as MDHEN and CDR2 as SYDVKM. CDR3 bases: TGTGCCAGCAGTCCCCCGGGGCAGGTTAATGAAAAACTGTTTTTT. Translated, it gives CASSPPGQVNEKLFF.

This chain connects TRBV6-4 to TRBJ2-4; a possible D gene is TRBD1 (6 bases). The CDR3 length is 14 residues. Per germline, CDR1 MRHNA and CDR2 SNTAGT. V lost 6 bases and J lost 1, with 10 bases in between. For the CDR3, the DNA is TGTGCCAGCAGGCACAGGGTGGCCAAAAACATTCAGTACTTC. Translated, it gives CASRHRVAKNIQYF.

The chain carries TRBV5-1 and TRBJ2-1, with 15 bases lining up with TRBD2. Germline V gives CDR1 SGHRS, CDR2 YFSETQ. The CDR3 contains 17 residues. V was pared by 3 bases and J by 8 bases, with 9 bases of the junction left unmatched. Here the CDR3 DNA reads TGCGCCAGCAGCTCAGGACTAGCGGGAGGGCCGAGGGATGAGCAGTTCTTC. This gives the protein CASSSGLAGGPRDEQFF.

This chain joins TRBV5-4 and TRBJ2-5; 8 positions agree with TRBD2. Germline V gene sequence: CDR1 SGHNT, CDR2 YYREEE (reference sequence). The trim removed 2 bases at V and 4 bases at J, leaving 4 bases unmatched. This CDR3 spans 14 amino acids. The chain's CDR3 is CASSLAGVPETQYF. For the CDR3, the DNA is TGTGCCAGCAGCTTAGCGGGAGTCCCAGAGACCCAGTACTTC.